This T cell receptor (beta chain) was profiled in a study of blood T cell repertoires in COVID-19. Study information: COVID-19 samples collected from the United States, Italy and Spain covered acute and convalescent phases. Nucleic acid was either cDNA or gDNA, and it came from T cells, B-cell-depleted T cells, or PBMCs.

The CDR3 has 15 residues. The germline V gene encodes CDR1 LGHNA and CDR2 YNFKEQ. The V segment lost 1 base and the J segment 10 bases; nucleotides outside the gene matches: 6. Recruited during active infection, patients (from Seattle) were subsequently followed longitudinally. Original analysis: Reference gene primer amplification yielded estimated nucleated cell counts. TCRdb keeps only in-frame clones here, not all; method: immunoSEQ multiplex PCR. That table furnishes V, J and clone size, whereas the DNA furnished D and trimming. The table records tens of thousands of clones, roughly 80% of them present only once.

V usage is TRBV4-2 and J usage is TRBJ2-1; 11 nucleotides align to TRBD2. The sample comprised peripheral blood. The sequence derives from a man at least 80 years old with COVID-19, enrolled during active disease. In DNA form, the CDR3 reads TGTGCCAGCAGCCAAGTTGGACTAGCGGGTTACGAGCAGTTCTTC. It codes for CASSQVGLAGYEQFF.